This T cell receptor beta chain was retrieved from a study of blood T cells in healthy people across ages (dated by TCRdb to between 2014 and 2017). Broadly, across the study: In model experiments, template switching captured roughly one uniquely barcoded TCR beta cDNA molecule for every two T cells. The study measured age-related changes in TCR beta repertoire diversity using deep sequencing normalized with unique cDNA molecular identifiers. Donors were grouped into four age groups: young (average about 15 years), middle-aged (roughly 38), aged (around 60) and long-lived (approximately 78). Using the same blood draw, the study looked at two additional independent replicas of 1 million unique cDNA reads for two donors, one aged 18 to 30 and the other aged 80 or older. The investigation overall reported the following: Conclusive comparison of naive and antigen-experienced compartments was prevented by the profiling of bulk unsorted PBMCs. Because donor CMV infection status was unknown, age-related changes in expanded clonotypes were potentially confounded. The percentage of naive T cells measured by flow cytometry correlated strongly with observed TCR beta diversity. Observed TCR beta diversity per million T cells fell roughly linearly with age, and a significant reduction was already apparent by age roughly 40. Estimates of total diversity from one million sequenced T cells were regarded as lower bounds and underestimates. The long-lived group showed more naive CD4+ T cells, fewer expanded clones and increased TCR diversity than the aged group, suggesting age selection.

The method behind the library was 5' RACE. The instrument was an Illumina HiSeq 2500. A second PCR of about 7 to 12 cycles was run with a J-beta primer mix and a sample-barcoded 5' primer. A unique molecular identifier was introduced onto each TCR beta cDNA molecule by a template-switch 5' adaptor carrying 12 random nucleotides. Each sample yielded at least 3 million CDR3-containing paired-end reads. All of the RNA was converted into first-strand cDNA using the Mint cDNA synthesis kit, with a TRBC-specific oligonucleotide serving as the primer. After uracil-DNA glycosylase treatment, a first 18-cycle PCR used universal primers M1SS and BC2_uni_R on all cDNA. Per the authors' processing: Normalization of each sample was performed by random selection of 1 million high-quality reads, each carrying a distinct molecular identifier. Instead of being binned into consensus sequences, reads that shared molecular identifiers were thrown out. MiTCR, run with a Q25 quality threshold and the strictest error-elimination algorithm, handled CDR3 identification, clonotype clustering and error correction. Lower-bound total TCR beta diversity was estimated with a nonparametric unseen species model using Euler transformation. TCRdb applied fastp at Q25 and MiXCR to the public reads, then kept only in-frame beta chains. Rows matching on CDR3 protein sequence are summarized as one entry with the most common DNA and genes. The V and J calls reflect TCRdb's pipeline rather than the authors' work. In this sample the table shows about 780,000 distinct CDR3 sequences, around 25% of which occur a single time. Less than 3.5% of the sample rests with the top ten.

The CDR3 sequence holds 15 residues, the cysteine and phenylalanine included. The kept DNA is CDR3 alone, 45 bases in frame from the first base. V trim: 4 bases; J trim: 2 bases; unmatched bases: 5. The germline V gene yields SGHRS for CDR1 and YFSETQ for CDR2. Donors were about 36 systemically healthy Caucasian individuals from Russia aged roughly 6 to 90 years. About 9.8 milliliters of peripheral blood were drawn from each donor into EDTA-treated Vacutainer tubes. Ficoll-Paque density-gradient centrifugation was used to isolate PBMCs, with at least 7 million per sample. Total RNA, at least 6 micrograms per sample, was extracted from PBMCs with Trizol reagent. The percentages of naive CD45RAhigh/CD27high T cells were determined by flow cytometry on a PBMC aliquot from every donor. In its sample, this clonotype was seen a few times. Its antigen has not been determined. No base quality values were provided; no much bigger clone lies one nucleotide off.

Separately, the same data were catalogued under a study of T cells of mothers and their children. As the second publication notes: Nine systemically healthy Caucasian individuals served as donors, namely three mothers together with their six children. cDNA synthesis used all of the extracted RNA, with 1.5 ug of RNA in each 15 ul reaction. In the second PCR, sample barcodes and 2-4 random nucleotides were introduced via the M1S primer. Each mother yielded over 9.5 million TCR beta CDR3 reads and each child roughly 2.9 million reads. Thymic selection shapes the output of TCR recombination in a similar way in related and unrelated pairs, and inherited differences have a minor effect. Normalized repertoire overlap was always slightly but never significantly higher in related than unrelated mother-child pairs. No persistent microchimeric T cell clones were detected, at a sensitivity of around 97 clones per million clonotypes. To look for features that set related mother-child pairs apart from unrelated individuals, the researchers ran deep NGS to compare the TCR beta repertoires of mothers and children. On average, the children were approximately 12 +/- 4 years old, while the mothers were 40 +/- 4 years old. After adapter ligation was performed with NEBNext reagents, the libraries were sequenced on an Illumina HiSeq 2000 with 100+100 nt paired-end reads. To avoid cross-contamination, the mother libraries and the child libraries were prepared a month apart and sequenced in separate runs. Each donor had between roughly 450,000 and 2,300,000 distinct TCR beta clonotypes identified. Naive TCR beta clonotypes were estimated from low-frequency clonotypes matched to each donor's FACS-determined naive share, without sorting.

This sequence uses TRBV5-1 and TRBJ2-1; 8 bases in the middle match TRBD2. The sample comprised blood. The TCR originated in a boy aged 5-17 years in good health. In nucleotide form, the sequence is TGCGCCAGCAGCAACGGGGGGGGGACCTACAATGAGCAGTTCTTC. Its protein product is CASSNGGGTYNEQFF.